Below, 19 T cell receptor beta chains from the same sample are listed, as sequenced in a study of regulatory T cells in long-lasting Graves disease. Indicated time point: newly diagnosed GD, antithyroid drugs for less than 3 months. RNA extracted from PBMCs served as the sequencing template. Investigators prepared the TCR beta libraries by applying iRepertoire HTBI primers and Arm-PCR of CDR3 regions. TCRdb reanalysed the multiplex PCR reads using MiXCR and keeps one entry per CDR3 protein. Of roughly 610,000 distinct CDR3 sequences listed, roughly 16% were seen once; the top ten hold 12%. The same data also contributed to another study, on T cells in Graves' hyperthyroidism and ophthalmopathy.

The sequencing here drew on peripheral blood mononuclear cells (PBMCs), taken at new diagnosis, from a patient treated with antithyroid drugs. These receptors all come from a man aged 18 to 29 with Graves disease.

At least ten counts were recorded for this clonotype. This chain joins TRBV27 and TRBJ1-1; 8 bases agree with TRBD1. The CDR3 is 15 amino acids. Germline V gene sequence: CDR1 MNHEY, CDR2 SMNVEV (reference sequence). V was clipped by 4 bases and J by 4 bases; unmatched bases: 8. In DNA, the CDR3 is TGTGCCAGCAGTTCACGAACAGGGGGGATCACTGAAGCTTTCTTT. Residues: CASSSRTGGITEAFF.

This clonotype occurred many times. Given the absence of the conserved phenylalanine or tryptophan at the CDR3 end, a read error is likely. This rearrangement joins TRBV18 to TRBJ1-2; D gene ambiguous. Trimming took 0 bases from V and 2 from J, leaving 4 bases between them. Germline CDR1 and CDR2: KGHSH and LQKENI. The CDR3 consists of 13 residues. This CDR3 reads CASSPPGNYGYTL. Here the CDR3 DNA reads TGTGCCAGCTCACCACCAGGCAACTATGGCTACACCCTC.

Many counts were recorded for this clonotype. The chain employs TRBV27 and TRBJ2-2, with 11 nucleotides matching TRBD2. Germline V gene sequence: CDR1 MNHEY, CDR2 SMNVEV (reference sequence). The V segment lost 7 bases and the J segment 7 bases; nucleotides outside the gene matches: 5. The CDR3 loop spans 14 amino acids. CDR3 nucleotide sequence: TGTGCCAGCACCAAGGGACTAGCGGACGGGGAGCTGTTTTTT. The encoded protein is CASTKGLADGELFF.

The chain employs TRBV10-3 and TRBJ1-5; tentative D call: TRBD1 (6 bases). V lost 10 bases to trimming and J lost 5 bases, with 15 bases between them. Germline V gene data show CDR1 as ENHRY and CDR2 as SYGVKD. The CDR3 runs 13 residues. In DNA, the CDR3 is TGTGCCACAGGGAGGGGGGAAGATCAGCCCCAGCATTTT. Translated: CATGRGEDQPQHF.

CDR3 region: CASSELGTSGRFTDTQYF. As DNA, the CDR3 is TGTGCCAGCAGTGAATTGGGGACTAGCGGGAGGTTCACAGATACGCAGTATTTT. This chain connects TRBV25-1 to TRBJ2-3; 15 positions agree with TRBD2. The CDR3 runs 18 residues. Germline V lookup: CDR1 MGHDK, CDR2 SYGVNS. Trimming at V came to 1 base and at J to 2 bases, leaving 4 bases not matched to a gene.

This clonotype was recorded at least ten times. This chain links TRBV6-9 with TRBJ1-1; TRBD1 aligns across 7 bases. The length of the CDR3 is 13 residues. CDR1 is MNHGY, CDR2 SVAAGI, per germline. Trimming at V came to 3 bases and at J to 6 bases, leaving 4 bases not matched to a gene. CDR3 sequence: CASSYDRVSEAFF. CDR3 sequence (DNA): TGTGCCAGCAGTTACGACAGGGTGTCTGAAGCTTTCTTT.

In its sample, this clonotype was seen many times. The J gene is TRBJ1-1, the V gene TRBV5-1; possibly TRBD1 for D (6 bases). Germline V CDR1 and CDR2: SGHRS, YFSETQ. V lost 3 bases, J lost 4 bases, and 19 bases lay in between. The CDR3 covers 16 residues. The CDR3 spells CASSSRLTGSITEAFF. CDR3 nucleotides: TGCGCCAGCAGCTCGCGACTGACAGGCTCTATCACTGAAGCTTTCTTT. The full variable domain, completed using reference TRBV5-1 and TRBJ1-1, is KAGVTQTPRYLIKTRGQQVTLSCSPISGHRSVSWYQQTPGQGLQFLFEYFSETQRNKGNFPGRFSGRQFSNSRSEMNVSTLELGDSALYLCASSSRLTGSITEAFFGQGTRLTVV.

This clonotype was counted a few times. V and J are TRBV15 and TRBJ2-3; TRBD1 matches 8 bases. CDR1 LNHNV and CDR2 YYDKDF come from the germline V gene (reference sequence). Trimming at V came to 1 base and at J to 6 bases, leaving 6 bases not matched to a gene. This CDR3 spans 15 amino acids. CDR3 DNA: TGTGCCACCAGCAGAGCCGGACAGGGCGTCGATACGCAGTATTTT. Residues: CATSRAGQGVDTQYF.

Ten or more counts support this clonotype. CDR3 coding DNA: TGCAGTGCTGGGACAGGTGGCACAGATACGCAGTATTTT. This gives the protein CSAGTGGTDTQYF. The V call is TRBV20-1, the J call TRBJ2-3; 8 bases are a match to TRBD1. V shed 5 bases, J shed 1 base, and the junction held 2 bases outside the gene matches. CDR3 length: 13 residues. Germline values: CDR1 DFQATT, CDR2 SNEGSKA (reference sequence).

This clonotype was seen at least ten times. This chain uses TRBV7-9 with TRBJ2-3; TRBD1 is a possible D gene (6 bases). Germline V gives CDR1 SEHNR, CDR2 FQNEAQ (reference sequence). Trimming left V 5 bases short and J 0 bases short, with 12 bases between. CDR3 length: 15 residues. The CDR3 loop is CASSKGTISTDTQYF. Written as DNA, the CDR3 is TGTGCCAGCAGCAAGGGGACAATAAGCACAGATACGCAGTATTTT.

The V gene is TRBV6-5, the J gene TRBJ2-3, with 7 bases identical to TRBD2. The V segment lost 0 bases and the J segment 2 bases; nucleotides outside the gene matches: 5. The germline gives CDR1 MNHEY, CDR2 SVGAGI. This CDR3 contains 16 residues. The CDR3 loop is CASSYSRGGNTDTQYF. CDR3 DNA: TGTGCCAGCAGTTACTCCCGCGGGGGTAACACAGATACGCAGTATTTT.

The rearrangement joins TRBV3-1 to TRBJ2-1; D assignment may be TRBD1 or TRBD2 (5 bases each). The length of the CDR3 is 15 residues. Per germline, CDR1 LGHDT and CDR2 YNNKEL (reference sequence). The V end lost 4 bases, the J end lost 2 bases, and 12 bases lay between the germline ends. The CDR3 loop reads CASSPRDPAYNEQFF. In DNA, the CDR3 is TGTGCCAGCAGCCCCCGGGACCCCGCCTACAATGAGCAGTTCTTC.

J is TRBJ1-1 and V is TRBV5-1; 10 bases agree with TRBD1. This CDR3 is 16 amino acids long. In germline, CDR1 is SGHRS, CDR2 YFSETQ. J gave up 1 base and V 6 bases, and 9 bases lay outside the gene matches. The chain's CDR3 is CASNVGQGFGNTEAFF. CDR3 nucleotide sequence: TGCGCCAGCAACGTGGGACAGGGGTTCGGGAACACTGAAGCTTTCTTT.

There are many counts of this clonotype. The chain links TRBV28 to TRBJ2-7; a weak D match, TRBD2 (6 bases). In germline, CDR1 is MDHEN, CDR2 SYDVKM. CDR3 length equals 16 residues. Trimming shortened V by 6 bases and J by 2 bases, and 20 bases separated the two germline ends. CDR3 nucleotides: TGTGCCAGCAGCCCGGTTTCAGGGAGGACGGCCTACGAGCAGTACTTC. Protein: CASSPVSGRTAYEQYF.

Remarks on this clonotype: A much larger clone differs from this one at a single base, so this may be a read error. V usage is TRBV27 and J usage is TRBJ2-7; D tentatively fits TRBD1 or TRBD2 (5 bases each). The germline V gene has CDR1 MNHEY and CDR2 SMNVEV (reference sequence). The germline V and J ends were trimmed by 4 bases and 0 bases, with 16 bases remaining between them. The CDR3 loop spans 16 amino acids. CDR3 sequence (DNA): TGTGCCAGCAGTTCAGCCCCCGGGACCGGCTCCTACGAGCAGTACTTC. This codes for CASSSAPGTGSYEQYF.

This clonotype was counted at least ten times. V usage is TRBV20-1 and J usage is TRBJ2-3; 10 nucleotides align to TRBD1. V trimming: 5 bases; J trimming: 4 bases; junction bases outside the gene matches: 6. The length of the CDR3 is 14 residues. CDR1 and CDR2 from the germline V gene are DFQATT and SNEGSKA (reference sequence). For the CDR3, the DNA is TGCAGTGCTCAGGGACAGGGGATGTCAGATACGCAGTATTTT. Its protein is CSAQGQGMSDTQYF.

This clonotype has a handful of counts. The chain uses TRBV6-5 and TRBJ1-1; TRBD1 might be the D (5 bases). The CDR3 covers 13 residues. Deletions cut 2 bases from V and 7 bases from J, with 11 bases between. From germline, CDR1 is MNHEY and CDR2 SVGAGI. For the CDR3, the DNA is TGTGCCAGCAGTTACACACCAGACAGTGAAGCTTTCTTT. The encoded protein is CASSYTPDSEAFF.

This clonotype was counted between two and nine times. The conserved final phenylalanine or tryptophan is absent from the CDR3, which likely points to a read error. It is unclear where the CDR3 begins or ends on the DNA, so no DNA is shown, and the CDR3 is as TCRdb lists it. The gene calls are TRBV7-3 and TRBJ2-7; TRBD2 is the table's D call and was not checked against the DNA. The CDR3 is 8 amino acids long, termini counted. CDR1 SGHTA and CDR2 FQGTGA come from the germline V gene. The CDR3 sequence is CASSFEAG.

The rearrangement joins TRBV6-5 to TRBJ1-3; the D gene is possibly TRBD1 (5 bases). V lost 0 bases to trimming and J lost 0 bases, with 12 bases between them. CDR1 is MNHEY, CDR2 SVGAGI, per germline. The CDR3 extends over 17 amino acids. The CDR3 loop reads CASSYSLQGDSGNTIYF. CDR3 DNA sequence: TGTGCCAGCAGTTACTCCTTGCAGGGCGACTCTGGAAACACCATATATTTT.